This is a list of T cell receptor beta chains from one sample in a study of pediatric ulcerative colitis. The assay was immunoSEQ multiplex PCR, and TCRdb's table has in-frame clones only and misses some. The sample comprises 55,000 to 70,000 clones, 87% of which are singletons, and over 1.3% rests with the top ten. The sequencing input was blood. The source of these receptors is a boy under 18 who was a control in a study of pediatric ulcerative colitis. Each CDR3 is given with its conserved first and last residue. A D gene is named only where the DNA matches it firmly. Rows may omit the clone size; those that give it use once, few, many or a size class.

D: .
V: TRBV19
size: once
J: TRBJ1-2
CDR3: CASSPDVGRANYGYTF
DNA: TGTGCCAGTAGTCCAGACGTCGGCAGGGCAAACTATGGCTACACCTTC

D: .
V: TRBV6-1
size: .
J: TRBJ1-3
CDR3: CASSRSQSGNTIYF
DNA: TGTGCCAGCAGTCGAAGCCAATCTGGAAACACCATATATTTT

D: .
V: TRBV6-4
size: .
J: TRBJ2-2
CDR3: CASSDRTSGELFF
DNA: TGTGCCAGCAGCGACAGGACCTCCGGGGAGCTGTTTTTT

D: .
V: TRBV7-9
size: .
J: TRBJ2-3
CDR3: CASAGSTDTQYF
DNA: TGTGCCAGCGCTGGCAGCACAGATACGCAGTATTTT

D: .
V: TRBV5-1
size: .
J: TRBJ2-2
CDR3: CASSLTGYTGELFF
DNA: TGCGCCAGCAGCTTGACAGGATACACCGGGGAGCTGTTTTTT

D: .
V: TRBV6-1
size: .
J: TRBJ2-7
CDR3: CASSDPGTAYYEQYF
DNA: TGTGCCAGCAGTGATCCCGGGACTGCCTACTACGAGCAGTACTTC

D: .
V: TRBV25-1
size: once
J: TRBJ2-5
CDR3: CASNNVSVQETQYF
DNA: TGTGCCAGCAACAATGTCTCTGTCCAAGAGACCCAGTACTTC

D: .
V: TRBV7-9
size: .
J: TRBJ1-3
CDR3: CASRAGIGASSGNTIYF
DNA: TGTGCCAGCAGGGCTGGAATTGGAGCATCCTCTGGAAACACCATATATTTT

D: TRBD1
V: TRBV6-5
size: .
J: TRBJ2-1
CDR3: CASSRTGERNEQFF
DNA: TGTGCCAGCAGTAGGACAGGGGAGAGGAATGAGCAGTTCTTC

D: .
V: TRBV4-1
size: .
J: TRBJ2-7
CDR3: CASSSAAGAFREQYF
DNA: TGCGCCAGCAGCTCCGCCGCAGGGGCATTTCGGGAGCAGTACTTC

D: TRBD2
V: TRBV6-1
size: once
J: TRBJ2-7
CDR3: CASRAGTSGGEQYF
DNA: TGTGCCAGCAGGGCCGGGACTAGCGGGGGCGAGCAGTACTTC

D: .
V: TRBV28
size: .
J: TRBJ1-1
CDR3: CASSLFRGHFNTEAFF
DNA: TGTGCCAGCAGTTTATTCCGGGGACACTTCAACACTGAAGCTTTCTTT

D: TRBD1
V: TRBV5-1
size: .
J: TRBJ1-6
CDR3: CASSLEGQLNSPLHF
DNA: TGCGCCAGCAGCTTGGAGGGACAGCTAAATTCACCCCTCCACTTT